This TCR beta chain was identified during a study of cytomegalovirus exposure and HLA in healthy donors. General study points: Researchers counted approximately 160 TCR beta chains as cytomegalovirus-associated. The tendency of first-cohort TCR clusters to co-occur in the approximately 120 validation repertoires was identified by a subsequent analysis.

Comment on this clone: Its target is unknown.

TCRdb keeps only in-frame clones here, not all; method: immunoSEQ multiplex PCR. Of under 300,000 clones listed, almost 90% are singletons. V dropped 1 base and J dropped 4 bases, with 12 bases sitting between them. CDR3 length: 15 residues. CDR1 and CDR2 (germline): SGHKS, YYEKEE (reference sequence). Sequencing was performed on PBMCs. The rearrangement uses TRBV5-5 and TRBJ1-3; D may be TRBD1 (5 bases). The source of this sequence is a young woman in good health and CMV-seronegative. The CDR3 spells CASSLSWGLGNTIYF. DNA of the CDR3: TGTGCCAGCAGCTTGTCATGGGGCTTGGGAAACACCATATATTTT.